Shown below are 5 T cell receptor beta chains from a single sample sequenced in a study of STAT5B mutations in CD4+ large granular lymphocyte leukemia. This table comes from immunoSEQ multiplex PCR, and its TCRdb copy is limited to in-frame clones, with some not included. The sample has under 35,000 clones, roughly nine tenths seen once; the top ten hold around 0.41%. The sequenced sample was CD4+ T cells from blood buffy coats. The receptor set was obtained from a human donor in good health.

The CDR3 DNA sequence: TGCGCCAGCAGTACCACGGGGGTAAACACCATATATTTT. This gives the protein CASSTTGVNTIYF. J is TRBJ1-3 and V is TRBV10-2; tentative D call: TRBD1 (5 bases). The CDR3 covers 13 residues. Germline CDR1 reads WSHSY; CDR2 reads SAAADI. V lost 5 bases, J lost 6 bases, and 11 bases lay in between.

This clone was picked up a small number of times. J is TRBJ2-7 and V is TRBV14, with 9 bases lining up with TRBD1. The CDR3 is made up of 13 amino acids. Germline lookup yields CDR1 SGHDN and CDR2 FVKESK. V shed 1 base and J 12 bases; nucleotides not matched to a gene: 7. CDR3 protein: CASSQGTRGQGYF. The CDR3 nucleotides read TGTGCCAGCAGCCAAGGAACCCGGGGACAGGGGTACTTC.

CDR3 DNA sequence: TGTGCCAGCAGCTTAAGGAGCGGGAGTCTGGAGACCCAGTACTTC. Translation: CASSLRSGSLETQYF. V is TRBV11-3 and J is TRBJ2-5; 8 bases match TRBD2. CDR1 is SGHNT, CDR2 YENEEA, per germline. The CDR3 extends over 15 amino acids. The J segment lost 5 bases and the V segment lost 2 bases, leaving 7 bases of the junction unmatched.

V and J are TRBV18 and TRBJ2-7, with D possibly called TRBD1 or TRBD2 (5 bases each). The CDR3 length is 16 residues. The germline V gene encodes CDR1 KGHSH and CDR2 LQKENI. Trimming left V 3 bases short and J 0 bases short, with 15 bases between. The CDR3 is CASSPSLRGTSYEQYF. The CDR3 DNA sequence: TGTGCCAGCTCACCTTCACTTAGAGGGACCTCCTACGAGCAGTACTTC.

This sequence joins TRBV6-1 and TRBJ2-2, with a weak D call TRBD1 (5 bases). Trimming shortened V by 6 bases and J by 7 bases, and 12 bases separated the two germline ends. This CDR3 has 13 residues. CDR1 is MNHNS, CDR2 SASEGT, per germline. CDR3 protein: CASRTSGYGELFF. CDR3 bases: TGTGCCAGCAGAACTTCAGGGTACGGGGAGCTGTTTTTT.